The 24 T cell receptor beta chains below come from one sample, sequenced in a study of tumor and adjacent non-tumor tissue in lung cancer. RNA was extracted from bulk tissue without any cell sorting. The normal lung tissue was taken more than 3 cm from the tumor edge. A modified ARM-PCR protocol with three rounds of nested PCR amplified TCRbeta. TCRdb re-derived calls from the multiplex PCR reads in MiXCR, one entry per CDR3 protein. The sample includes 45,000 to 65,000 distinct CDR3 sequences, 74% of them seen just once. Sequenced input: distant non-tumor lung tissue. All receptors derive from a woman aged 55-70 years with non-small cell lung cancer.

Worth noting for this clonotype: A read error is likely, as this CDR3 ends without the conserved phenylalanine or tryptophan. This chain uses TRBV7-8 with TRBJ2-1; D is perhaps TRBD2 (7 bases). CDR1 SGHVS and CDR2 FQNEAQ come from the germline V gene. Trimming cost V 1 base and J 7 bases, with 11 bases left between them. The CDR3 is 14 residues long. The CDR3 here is CASSLERGGNEQFL. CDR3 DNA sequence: TGTGCCAGCAGCTTAGAGAGGGGGGGGAATGAGCAGTTCTTA.

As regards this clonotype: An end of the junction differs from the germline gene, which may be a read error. CDR3 amino acids: CASSRYTSSGNGTEELFF. The CDR3 bases are TGCGCTAGCAGCCGGTACACCTCTAGCGGGAATGGTACCGAGGAGCTGTTTTTT. The J gene is TRBJ2-2, the V gene TRBV4-1; TRBD2 matches at 9 bases. This CDR3 has 18 amino acids. Per the germline V gene, CDR1 is MGHRA and CDR2 is YSYEKL.

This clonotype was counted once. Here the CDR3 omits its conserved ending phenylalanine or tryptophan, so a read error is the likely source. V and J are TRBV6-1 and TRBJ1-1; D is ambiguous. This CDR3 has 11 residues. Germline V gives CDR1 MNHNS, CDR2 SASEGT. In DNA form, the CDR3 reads TGTGCCTGCCTGATGAACACTGGAGCTTTCTAT. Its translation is CACLMNTGAFY.

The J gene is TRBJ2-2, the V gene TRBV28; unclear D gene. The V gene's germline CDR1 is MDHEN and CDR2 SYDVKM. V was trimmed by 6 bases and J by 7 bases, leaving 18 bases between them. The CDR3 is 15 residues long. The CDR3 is CASSSHGSRVGELFF. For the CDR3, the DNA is TGTGCCAGCAGCTCACACGGGTCCCGAGTCGGGGAGCTGTTTTTT.

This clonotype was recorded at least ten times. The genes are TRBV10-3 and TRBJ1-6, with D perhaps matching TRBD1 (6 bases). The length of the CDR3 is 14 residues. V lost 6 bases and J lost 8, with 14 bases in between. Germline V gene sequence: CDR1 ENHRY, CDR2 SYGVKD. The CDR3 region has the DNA TGTGCCATCAGCGGGGGGGGCGCGGATTCACCCCTCCACTTT. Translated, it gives CAISGGGADSPLHF.

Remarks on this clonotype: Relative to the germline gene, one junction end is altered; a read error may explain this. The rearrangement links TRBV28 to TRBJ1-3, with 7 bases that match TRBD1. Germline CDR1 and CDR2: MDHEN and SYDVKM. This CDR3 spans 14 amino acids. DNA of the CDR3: TGTGCCAGCAGTTCTCTTAGGGGGCGAAACAGCATATATTTT. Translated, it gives CASSSLRGRNSIYF. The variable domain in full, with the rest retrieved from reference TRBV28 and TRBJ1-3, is DVKVTQSSRYLVKRTGEKVFLECVQDMDHENMFWYRQDPGLGLRLIYFSYDVKMKEKGDIPEGYSVSREKKERFSLILESASTNQTSMYLCASSSLRGRNSIYFGEGSWLTVV.

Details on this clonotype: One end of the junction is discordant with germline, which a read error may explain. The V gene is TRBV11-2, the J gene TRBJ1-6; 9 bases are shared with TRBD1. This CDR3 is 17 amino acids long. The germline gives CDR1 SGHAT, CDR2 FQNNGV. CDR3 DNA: TGTGCCAGCCCTGACTTTGCGAACAGGGGGCCGAGCTCACCCCCCCACTTT. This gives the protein CASPDFANRGPSSPPHF.

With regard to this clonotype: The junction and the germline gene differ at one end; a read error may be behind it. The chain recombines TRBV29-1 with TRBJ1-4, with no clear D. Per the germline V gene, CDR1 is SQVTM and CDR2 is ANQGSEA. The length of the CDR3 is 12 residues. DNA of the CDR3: TGCAGTGTTGATAGCGGGAGGGAACAACTGTTTTTT. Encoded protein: CSVDSGREQLFF.

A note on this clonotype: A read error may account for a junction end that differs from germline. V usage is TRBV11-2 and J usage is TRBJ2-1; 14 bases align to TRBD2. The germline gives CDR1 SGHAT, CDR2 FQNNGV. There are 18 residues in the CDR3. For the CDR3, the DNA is TGTGCCGGCAGCTTAGGAATGGGACTAGCGGGGGCTAACAATAAACAGTTCTTC. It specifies CAGSLGMGLAGANNKQFF.

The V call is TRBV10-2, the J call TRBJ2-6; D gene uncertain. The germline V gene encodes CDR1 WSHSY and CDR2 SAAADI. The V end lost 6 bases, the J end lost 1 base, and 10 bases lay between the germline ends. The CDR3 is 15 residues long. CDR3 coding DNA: TGCGCCAGCAGATACACCTCATCTGGGGCCAACGTCCTGACTTTC. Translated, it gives CASRYTSSGANVLTF.

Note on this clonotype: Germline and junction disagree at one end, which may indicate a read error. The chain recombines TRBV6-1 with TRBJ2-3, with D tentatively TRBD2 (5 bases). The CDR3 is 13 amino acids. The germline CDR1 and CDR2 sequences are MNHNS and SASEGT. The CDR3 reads CASSEASADTLYF. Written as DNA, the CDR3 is TGTGCCAGCAGTGAAGCTAGCGCGGATACGCTGTATTTT.

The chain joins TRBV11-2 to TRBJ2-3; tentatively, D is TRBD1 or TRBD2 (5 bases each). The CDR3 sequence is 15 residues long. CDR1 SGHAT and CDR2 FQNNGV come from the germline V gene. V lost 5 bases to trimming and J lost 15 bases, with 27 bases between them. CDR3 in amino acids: CASSATGTTTDTLYF. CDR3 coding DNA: TGTGCCAGCAGCGCCACCGGGACGACCACAGATACGCTATATTTT.

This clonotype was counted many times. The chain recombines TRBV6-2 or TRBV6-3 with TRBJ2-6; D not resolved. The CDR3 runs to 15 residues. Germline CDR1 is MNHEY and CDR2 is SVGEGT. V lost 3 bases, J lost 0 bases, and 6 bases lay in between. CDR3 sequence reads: CASSYSSSGANVLTF. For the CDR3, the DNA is TGTGCCAGCAGTTATTCAAGCTCTGGGGCCAACGTCCTGACTTTC.

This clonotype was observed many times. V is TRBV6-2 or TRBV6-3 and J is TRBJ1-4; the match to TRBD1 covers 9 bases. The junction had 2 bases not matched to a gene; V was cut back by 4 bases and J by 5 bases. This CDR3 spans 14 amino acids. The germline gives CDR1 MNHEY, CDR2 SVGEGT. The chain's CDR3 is CASSSGTGNEKLFF. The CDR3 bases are TGTGCCAGCAGTTCCGGGACAGGGAATGAAAAACTGTTTTTT.

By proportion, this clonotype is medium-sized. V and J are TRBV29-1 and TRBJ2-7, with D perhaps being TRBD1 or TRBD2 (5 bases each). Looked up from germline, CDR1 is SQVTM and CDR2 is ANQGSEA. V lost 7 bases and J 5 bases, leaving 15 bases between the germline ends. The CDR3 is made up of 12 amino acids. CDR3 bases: TGCAGCGCAGGTGGGGGAATCAACGAGCAGTACTTC. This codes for CSAGGGINEQYF.

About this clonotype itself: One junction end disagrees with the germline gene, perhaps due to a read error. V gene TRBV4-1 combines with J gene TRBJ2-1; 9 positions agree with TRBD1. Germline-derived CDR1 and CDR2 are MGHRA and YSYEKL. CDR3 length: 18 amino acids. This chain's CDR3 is CASSPKSTPGQGRGEQLF. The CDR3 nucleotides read TGTGCCAGCAGCCCTAAATCTACCCCGGGACAGGGTCGTGGTGAGCAGCTCTTC.

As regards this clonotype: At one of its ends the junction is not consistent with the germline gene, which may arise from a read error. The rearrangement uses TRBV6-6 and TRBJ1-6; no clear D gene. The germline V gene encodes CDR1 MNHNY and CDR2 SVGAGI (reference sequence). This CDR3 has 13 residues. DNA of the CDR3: TGTGCCAGCAATTCAGCGGACGCTTCACCCCTCCGCTTT. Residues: CASNSADASPLRF.

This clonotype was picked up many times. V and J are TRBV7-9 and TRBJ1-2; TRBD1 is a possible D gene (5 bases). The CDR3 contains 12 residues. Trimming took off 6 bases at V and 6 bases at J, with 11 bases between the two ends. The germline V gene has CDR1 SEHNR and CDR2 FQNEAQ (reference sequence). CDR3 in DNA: TGTGCCAGCAGTATGGGGGTCGATGGCTACACCTTC. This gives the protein CASSMGVDGYTF.

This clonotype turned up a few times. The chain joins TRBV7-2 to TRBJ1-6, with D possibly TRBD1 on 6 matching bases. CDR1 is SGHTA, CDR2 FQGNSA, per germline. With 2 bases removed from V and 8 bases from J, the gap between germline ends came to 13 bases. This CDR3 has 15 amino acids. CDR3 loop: CASSLSLGGHSPLHF. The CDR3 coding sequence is TGTGCCAGCAGCTTATCCCTAGGGGGGCATTCACCCCTCCACTTT.

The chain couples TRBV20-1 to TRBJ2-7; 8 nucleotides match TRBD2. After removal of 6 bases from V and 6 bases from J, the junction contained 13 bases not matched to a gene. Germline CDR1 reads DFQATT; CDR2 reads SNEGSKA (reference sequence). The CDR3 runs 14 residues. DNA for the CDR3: TGCAGTGCGATTTTAAACCGGGCGGGGGGCGAGCAGTACTTC. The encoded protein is CSAILNRAGGEQYF.

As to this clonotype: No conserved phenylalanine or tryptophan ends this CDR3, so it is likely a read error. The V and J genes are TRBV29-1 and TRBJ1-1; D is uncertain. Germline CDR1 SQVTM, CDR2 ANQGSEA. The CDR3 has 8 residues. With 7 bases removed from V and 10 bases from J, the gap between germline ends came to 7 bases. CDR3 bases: TGCAGCGCCCGGGGAGCTTTCTTA. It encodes CSARGAFL.

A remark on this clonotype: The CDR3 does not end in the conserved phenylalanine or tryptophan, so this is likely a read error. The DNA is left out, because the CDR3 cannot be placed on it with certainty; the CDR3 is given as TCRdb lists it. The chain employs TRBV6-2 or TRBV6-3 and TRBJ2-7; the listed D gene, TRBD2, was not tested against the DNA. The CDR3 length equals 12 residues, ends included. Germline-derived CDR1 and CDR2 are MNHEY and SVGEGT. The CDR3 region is CASSQLVREHYL.

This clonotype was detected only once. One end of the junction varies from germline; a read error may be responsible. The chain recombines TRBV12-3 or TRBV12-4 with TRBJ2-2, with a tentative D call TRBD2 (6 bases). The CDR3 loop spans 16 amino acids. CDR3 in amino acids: CASEPRDGSNTGELFF. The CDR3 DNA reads TGTGCCAGCGAACCGCGGGACGGTTCGAACACCGGGGAGCTGTTCTTT.

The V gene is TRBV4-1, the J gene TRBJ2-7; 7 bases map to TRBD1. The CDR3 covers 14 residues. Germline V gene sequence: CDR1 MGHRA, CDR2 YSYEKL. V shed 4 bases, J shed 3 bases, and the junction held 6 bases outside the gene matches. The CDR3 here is CASSPRQGNYEQYF. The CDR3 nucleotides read TGCGCCAGCAGCCCAAGACAGGGAAACTACGAGCAGTACTTC.